This T cell receptor (beta chain) came from a study of T cell responses to AZD1222 COVID-19 vaccine (dated by TCRdb to about 2021). In the study overall: TCR sequencing was performed for over 230 trial participants, of whom around 210 were given two doses of AZD1222 and around 25 were given two doses of MenACWY control vaccine. Enrollment into the trials was organized by age into subgroups of 18-55, 56-69 and 70-plus years, and those subgroups contained approximately 160, 26 and 62 TCR-sequenced participants, respectively.

The CDR3 regions of human TCRbeta chains were analyzed by immunosequencing. As for the original processing: TCRs in the repertoires were matched against a reference library of SARS-CoV-2-specific TCRs that had been generated with the MIRA antigen-specificity platform. Breadth was defined as the fraction of unique TCRs that were SARS-CoV-2-associated, and depth was defined as the fraction of total T cells that were SARS-CoV-2-associated. Using the MIRA data, each spike-specific TCR was mapped to the spike region that the TCR reacts to and placed in a CD4 or CD8 class. Log10-transformed breadth and depth values were compared by one-way ANOVA with Sidak's multiple comparisons tests. The clones in this table, taken by TCRdb from immuneACCESS, are in-frame only. Not every clone is retained; where verified, under half of the shortfall comes from an unresolved V gene, and the cause of the rest is unknown. V and J calls and clone size are those listed in that table; D and trimming were worked out from the DNA. A total of fewer than 130,000 clones appear in this sample, about 95% of them only once. Around 3% of the sample comes from the top ten.

Remarks on this clone: Its antigen is not yet known. Base qualities are not provided; no much larger clone lies one nucleotide away.

Summary of the overall study and its limitations: Because no day 14 peak-response samples were available, repertoires were characterized only after the peak T cell response. The 56-69-year group was small, and its depth increase did not reach significance, likely because of low power. Reportedly, close to half of the unique spike-specific TCRs recognized epitopes lying outside the regions that are mutated in the B.1.351 and B.1.1.7 variants. After two AZD1222 doses, spike-specific TCR breadth and depth were significantly higher than at day 0 and than in MenACWY recipients. Participants were mostly white British, with more females than males. The authors suggested clonal diversity may have been underestimated. Vaccine-associated CD4 TCRs spanned the whole spike protein, with dominant responses in regions 160-218 and 743-854. Only five or six AZD1222 recipients were SARS-CoV-2 seropositive at baseline, limiting conclusions about previously exposed vaccinees.

Sample time point, as interpreted from the label and publication: about 28 days (+/-7) after the second vaccine dose. Because spike-specific TCR depth and breadth did not differ between the two schedules, AZD1222 recipients who got a second dose at roughly 4 weeks were pooled with those who got a second dose at roughly 12 weeks. The vaccinee samples were drawn from two UK trials, COV001 and COV002, one of which was a single-blind randomized controlled phase 2/3 trial testing AZD1222 (ChAdOx1 nCoV-19) in healthy adults. Trial participant PBMC samples were collected at day 0 and day 28 after the second dose for TCRbeta chain sequencing. The germline V gene (reference sequence) gives CDR1 as PRHDT and CDR2 as FYEKMQ. The CDR3 spans 15 residues, from the cysteine through the phenylalanine. Only the CDR3 portion is preserved as DNA: 45 bases, with reading frame beginning at the first base. Trimming at the junction amounts to 5 bases on V and 1 base on J, and the germline ends lie 11 bases apart.

This specimen was peripheral blood, taken 28 days after the second AZD1222 dose. The TCR originated in an adult who received the AZD1222 COVID-19 vaccine. The rearrangement combines TRBV13 with TRBJ2-2, and the D gene may be TRBD2, 6 bases matching. The nucleotide sequence is TGTGCCAGCAGCCGGGGACTGATGAACACCGGGGAGCTGTTTTTT. The translation is CASSRGLMNTGELFF.